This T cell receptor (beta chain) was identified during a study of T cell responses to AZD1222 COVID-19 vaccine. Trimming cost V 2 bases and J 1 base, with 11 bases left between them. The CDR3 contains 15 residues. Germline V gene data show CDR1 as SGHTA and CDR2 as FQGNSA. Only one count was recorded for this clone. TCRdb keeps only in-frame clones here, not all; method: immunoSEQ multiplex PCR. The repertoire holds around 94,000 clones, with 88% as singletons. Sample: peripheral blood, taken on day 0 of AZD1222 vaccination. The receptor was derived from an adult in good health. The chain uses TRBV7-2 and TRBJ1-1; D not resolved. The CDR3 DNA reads TGTGCCAGCAGCTTATTCCGGGGAGGGAACACTGAAGCTTTCTTT. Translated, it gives CASSLFRGGNTEAFF.